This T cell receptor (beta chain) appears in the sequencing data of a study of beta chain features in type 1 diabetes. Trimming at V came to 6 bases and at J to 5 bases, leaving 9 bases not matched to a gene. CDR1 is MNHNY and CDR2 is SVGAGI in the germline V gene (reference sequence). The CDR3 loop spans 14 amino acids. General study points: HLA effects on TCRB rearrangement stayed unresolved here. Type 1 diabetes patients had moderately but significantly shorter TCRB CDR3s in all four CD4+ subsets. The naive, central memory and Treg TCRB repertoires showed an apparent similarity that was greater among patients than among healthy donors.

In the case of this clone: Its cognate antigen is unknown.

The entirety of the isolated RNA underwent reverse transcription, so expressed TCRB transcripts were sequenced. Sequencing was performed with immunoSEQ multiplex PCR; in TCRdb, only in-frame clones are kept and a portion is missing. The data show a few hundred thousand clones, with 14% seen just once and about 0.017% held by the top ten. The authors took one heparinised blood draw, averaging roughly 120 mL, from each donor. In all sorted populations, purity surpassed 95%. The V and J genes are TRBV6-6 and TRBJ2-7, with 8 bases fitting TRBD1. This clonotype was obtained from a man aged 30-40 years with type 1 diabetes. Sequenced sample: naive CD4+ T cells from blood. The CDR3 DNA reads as TGTGCCAGCAGCTGGACAGGGAAATACCACGAGCAGTACTTC. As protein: CASSWTGKYHEQYF.